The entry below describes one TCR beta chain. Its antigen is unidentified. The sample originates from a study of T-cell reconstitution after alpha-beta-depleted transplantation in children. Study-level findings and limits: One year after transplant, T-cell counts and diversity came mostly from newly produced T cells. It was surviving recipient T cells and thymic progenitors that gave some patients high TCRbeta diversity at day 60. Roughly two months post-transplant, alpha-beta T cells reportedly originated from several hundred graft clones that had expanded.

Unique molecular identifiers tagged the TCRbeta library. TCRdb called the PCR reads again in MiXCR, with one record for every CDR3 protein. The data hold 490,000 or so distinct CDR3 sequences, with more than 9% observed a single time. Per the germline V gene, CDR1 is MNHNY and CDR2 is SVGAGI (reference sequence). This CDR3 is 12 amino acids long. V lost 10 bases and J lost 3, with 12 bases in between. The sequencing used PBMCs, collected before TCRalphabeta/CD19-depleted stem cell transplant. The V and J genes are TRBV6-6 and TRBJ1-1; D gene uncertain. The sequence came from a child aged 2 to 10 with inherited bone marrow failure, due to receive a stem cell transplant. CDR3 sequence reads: CAIGEGDTEAFF. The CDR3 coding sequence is TGTGCCATTGGGGAGGGAGACACTGAAGCTTTCTTT.